These 17 T cell receptor beta chains were sequenced from one sample in a study of T-cell memory formation after mild COVID-19. TCRdb re-called the 5' RACE reads with MiXCR, one entry per CDR3 protein. The sample lists hundreds of thousands of distinct CDR3 sequences, 15% to 20% occurring once. Sequenced: PBMCs or a T cell subset sorted from them (not recorded which). The receptor source for this set is an adult woman who had mild COVID-19 (a few samples of this study predate the infection). Cell type and time point are not known.

This chain links TRBV18 with TRBJ2-5; either TRBD1 or TRBD2 may supply D (5 bases each). The ends were cut back, 2 bases at V and 5 bases at J, with 15 bases in the middle. CDR3 length: 15 residues. The germline V gene has CDR1 KGHSH and CDR2 LQKENI. The CDR3 sequence is CASSPTGTPGETQYF. The CDR3 coding sequence is TGTGCCAGCTCACCAACCGGGACCCCGGGGGAGACCCAGTACTTC.

In its sample, this clonotype was seen a few times. V usage is TRBV24-1 and J usage is TRBJ2-5; TRBD1 matches at 8 bases. From germline, CDR1 is KGHDR and CDR2 SFDVKD. The CDR3 contains 16 residues. V trimming: 3 bases; J trimming: 3 bases; junction bases outside the gene matches: 8. DNA of the CDR3: TGTGCCACCAGTGATACCCCAGGGGGCCCCGAAGAGACCCAGTACTTC. Translating gives CATSDTPGGPEETQYF.

This clonotype has a handful of counts. This chain joins TRBV6-5 and TRBJ1-5, with D unresolved. CDR3 length equals 14 residues. The V gene lost 6 bases and the J gene lost 0 bases, with 9 bases spanning the gap. CDR1 MNHEY and CDR2 SVGAGI come from the germline V gene. In DNA form, the CDR3 reads TGTGCCAGCAGGGGAAGTAATAGCAATCAGCCCCAGCATTTT. Protein product: CASRGSNSNQPQHF.

This sequence joins TRBV4-2 and TRBJ2-2; 7 positions match TRBD2. This CDR3 contains 16 residues. Trimming took 1 base from V and 4 from J; bases not matched to a gene: 6. CDR1 and CDR2 from the germline V gene are LGHNA and YNFKEQ. CDR3: CASSQAGGSSTGELFF. CDR3 sequence (DNA): TGTGCCAGCAGCCAAGCCGGGGGGTCGAGCACCGGGGAGCTGTTTTTT.

This chain uses TRBV13 with TRBJ2-5, with TRBD2 identical over 9 bases. V was pared by 5 bases and J by 2 bases, with 15 bases of the junction left unmatched. CDR1 and CDR2 (germline): PRHDT, FYEKMQ (reference sequence). This CDR3 has 18 residues. The DNA of the CDR3 is TGTGCCAGCAGCCTGATAGCGGGAGTGGCAGCCGTACAAGAGACCCAGTACTTC. Amino acid sequence: CASSLIAGVAAVQETQYF. The entire variable domain, with the rest obtained from reference TRBV13 and TRBJ2-5, is as follows: AAGVIQSPRHLIKEKRETATLKCYPIPRHDTVYWYQQGPGQDPQFLISFYEKMQSDKGSIPDRFSAQQFSDYHSELNMSSLELGDSALYFCASSLIAGVAAVQETQYFGPGTRLLVL.

The gene calls are TRBV15 and TRBJ1-5; unclear D gene. V gave up 2 bases and J gave up 8 bases, with 10 bases separating them. This CDR3 region has 13 residues. Germline V gives CDR1 LNHNV, CDR2 YYDKDF (reference sequence). The CDR3 sequence: CATSRLGGKPQHF. The CDR3 DNA follows: TGTGCCACCAGCAGACTGGGAGGGAAGCCCCAGCATTTT.

V and J are TRBV11-3 and TRBJ2-7, with 9 nucleotides matching TRBD1. This CDR3 has 17 residues. With 8 bases clipped from V and 5 bases from J, the junction kept 19 bases outside the gene matches. Germline-derived CDR1 and CDR2 are SGHNT and YENEEA. The CDR3, as DNA: TGTGCCAGCGGGCGAGGACAGGGGCGGTCAAGCCCCCACGAGCAGTACTTC. Protein: CASGRGQGRSSPHEQYF.

The gene calls are TRBV4-1 and TRBJ2-5, with 11 bases matching TRBD1. V shed 0 bases and J 1 base; nucleotides not matched to a gene: 7. CDR1 and CDR2 (germline): MGHRA, YSYEKL. The CDR3 has 18 amino acids. CDR3 DNA: TGCGCCAGCAGCCAAGAAGGTTTCGGGACAGGGGGCCAAGAGACCCAGTACTTC. Its protein product is CASSQEGFGTGGQETQYF.

The chain carries TRBV12-3 or TRBV12-4 and TRBJ2-1; possible D gene TRBD1, 6 bases. V was pared by 5 bases and J by 7 bases, with 18 bases between. The length of the CDR3 is 15 residues. CDR3 protein: CASSRNTGTYNEQFF. As DNA, the CDR3 is TGTGCCAGCAGTCGGAACACCGGGACATATAATGAGCAGTTCTTC.

Ten or more counts support this clonotype. This chain joins TRBV20-1 and TRBJ2-5, with 7 bases fitting TRBD2. The CDR3 sequence is 16 residues long. J gave up 0 bases and V 5 bases, and 12 bases lay outside the gene matches. Germline V gene sequence: CDR1 DFQATT, CDR2 SNEGSKA (reference sequence). The CDR3 is CSAPLHSGSHQETQYF. In DNA, the CDR3 is TGCAGTGCTCCGCTCCATAGCGGGTCACACCAAGAGACCCAGTACTTC.

For the CDR3, the DNA is TGTGCCAGCAGTTTAGGGATTAGCCCTAGCACAGATACGCAGTATTTT. It codes for CASSLGISPSTDTQYF. The chain uses TRBV27 and TRBJ2-3; no firm D call. Trimming removed 2 bases at V and 0 bases at J, with 12 bases between. Germline V lookup: CDR1 MNHEY, CDR2 SMNVEV (reference sequence). This CDR3 is 16 amino acids long.

The genes are TRBV12-3 or TRBV12-4 and TRBJ2-1, with D possibly TRBD2 on 6 matching bases. V lost 6 bases and J lost 4, with 16 bases in between. The CDR3 length is 15 residues. The CDR3 spells CASSPNRGAYNEQFF. The CDR3 bases are TGTGCCAGCAGCCCAAATCGCGGGGCGTACAATGAGCAGTTCTTC.

The V gene is TRBV25-1, the J gene TRBJ1-1; D is ambiguous. With 2 bases removed from V and 4 bases from J, the gap between germline ends came to 11 bases. Germline-derived CDR1 and CDR2 are MGHDK and SYGVNS. This CDR3 comprises 14 residues. The CDR3 spells CASSERVGSTEAFF. CDR3 bases: TGTGCCAGCAGTGAAAGGGTAGGGAGCACTGAAGCTTTCTTT.

This chain joins TRBV4-2 and TRBJ2-7; no clear D. V lost 0 bases and J lost 5, with 14 bases in between. The germline V gene encodes CDR1 LGHNA and CDR2 YNFKEQ. There are 15 residues in the CDR3. The CDR3 sequence: CASSQDWRSGDEQYF. CDR3 DNA sequence: TGTGCCAGCAGCCAAGATTGGCGGAGTGGCGACGAGCAGTACTTC.

This clonotype was found a few times. The chain combines TRBV20-1 with TRBJ2-3; a weak D match, TRBD2 (6 bases). Germline CDR1 DFQATT, CDR2 SNEGSKA (reference sequence). The CDR3 is 12 amino acids. CDR3 in amino acids: CSRGSSTDTQYF. The CDR3 bases are TGCAGCCGGGGGTCTAGCACAGATACGCAGTATTTT.

This rearrangement joins TRBV20-1 to TRBJ2-7; TRBD2 agrees at 8 bases. Trimming removed 0 bases from V and 0 bases from J; junction bases left unmatched: 7. Germline V CDR1 and CDR2: DFQATT, SNEGSKA (reference sequence). The CDR3 is made up of 16 amino acids. CDR3 DNA sequence: TGCAGTGCTAGAGATCGAGCGGGGGCTACCTCCTACGAGCAGTACTTC. The encoded protein is CSARDRAGATSYEQYF.

The V gene is TRBV20-1, the J gene TRBJ2-3; D call uncertain. V was pared by 5 bases and J by 5 bases, with 8 bases between. Germline-derived CDR1 and CDR2 are DFQATT and SNEGSKA (reference sequence). CDR3 length equals 11 residues. The CDR3, as DNA: TGCAGTGCTCCACAGAGAGATACGCAGTATTTT. This encodes CSAPQRDTQYF.